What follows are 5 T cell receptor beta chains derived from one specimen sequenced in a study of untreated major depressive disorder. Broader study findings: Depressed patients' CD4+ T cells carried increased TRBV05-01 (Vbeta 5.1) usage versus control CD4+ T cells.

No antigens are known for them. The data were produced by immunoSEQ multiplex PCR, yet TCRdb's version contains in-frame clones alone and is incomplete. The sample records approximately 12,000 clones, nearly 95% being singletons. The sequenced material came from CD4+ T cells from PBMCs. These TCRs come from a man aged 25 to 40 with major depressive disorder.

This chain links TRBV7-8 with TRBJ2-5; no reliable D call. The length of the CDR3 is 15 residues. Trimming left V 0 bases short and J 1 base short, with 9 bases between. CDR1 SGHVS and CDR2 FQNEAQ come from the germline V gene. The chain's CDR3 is CASSLALQPQETQYF. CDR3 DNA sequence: TGTGCCAGCAGCTTAGCGCTACAGCCCCAAGAGACCCAGTACTTC. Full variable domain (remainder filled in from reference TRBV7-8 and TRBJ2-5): GAGVSQSPRYKVAKRGQDVALRCDPISGHVSLFWYQQALGQGPEFLTYFQNEAQLDKSGLPSDRFFAERPEGSVSTLKIQRTQQEDSAVYLCASSLALQPQETQYFGPGTRLLVL.

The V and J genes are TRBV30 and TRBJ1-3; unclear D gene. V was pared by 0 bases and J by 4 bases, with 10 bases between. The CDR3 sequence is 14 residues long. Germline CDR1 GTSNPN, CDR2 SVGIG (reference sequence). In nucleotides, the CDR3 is TGTGCCTGGAGTGTACAACGGAGAGGAAACACCATATATTTT. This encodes CAWSVQRRGNTIYF.

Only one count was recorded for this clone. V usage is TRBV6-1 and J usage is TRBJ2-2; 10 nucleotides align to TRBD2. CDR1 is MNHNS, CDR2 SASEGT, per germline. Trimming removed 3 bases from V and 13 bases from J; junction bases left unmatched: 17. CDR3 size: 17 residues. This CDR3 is CASSEGRTSGPLGGLFF. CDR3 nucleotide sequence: TGTGCCAGCAGTGAGGGCAGGACTAGCGGACCCTTAGGAGGGCTGTTTTTT.

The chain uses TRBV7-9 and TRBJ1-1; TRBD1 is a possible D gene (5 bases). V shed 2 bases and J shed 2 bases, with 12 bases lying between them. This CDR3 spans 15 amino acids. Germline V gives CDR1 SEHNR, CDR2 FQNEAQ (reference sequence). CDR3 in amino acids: CASSLRGLINTEAFF. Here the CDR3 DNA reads TGTGCCAGCAGCTTACGGGGACTCATTAACACTGAAGCTTTCTTT.

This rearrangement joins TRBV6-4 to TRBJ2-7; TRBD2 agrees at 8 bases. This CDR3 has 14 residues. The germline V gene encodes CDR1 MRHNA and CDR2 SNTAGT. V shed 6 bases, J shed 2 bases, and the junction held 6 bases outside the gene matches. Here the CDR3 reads CASRGSGLAYEQYF. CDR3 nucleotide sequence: TGTGCCAGCAGGGGTTCGGGACTAGCCTACGAGCAGTACTTC.